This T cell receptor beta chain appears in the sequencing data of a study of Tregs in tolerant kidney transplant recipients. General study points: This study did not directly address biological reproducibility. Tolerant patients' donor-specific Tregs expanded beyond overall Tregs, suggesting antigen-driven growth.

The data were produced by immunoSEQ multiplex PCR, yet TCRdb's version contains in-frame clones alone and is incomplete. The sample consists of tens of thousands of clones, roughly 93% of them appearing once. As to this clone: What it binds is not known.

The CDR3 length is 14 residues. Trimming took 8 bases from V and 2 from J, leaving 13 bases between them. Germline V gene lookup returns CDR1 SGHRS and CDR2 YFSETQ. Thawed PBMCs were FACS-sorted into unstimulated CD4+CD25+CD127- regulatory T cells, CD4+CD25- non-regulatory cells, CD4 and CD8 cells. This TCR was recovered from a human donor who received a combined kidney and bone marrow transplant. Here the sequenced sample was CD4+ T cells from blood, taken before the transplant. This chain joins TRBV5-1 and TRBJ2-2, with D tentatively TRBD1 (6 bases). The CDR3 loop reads CASLLGANTGELFF. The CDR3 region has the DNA TGCGCCAGTCTCTTGGGGGCAAACACCGGGGAGCTGTTTTTT.